This T cell receptor (beta chain) was recorded in a study of blood T cell repertoires in COVID-19. There are 13 residues in the CDR3. V was clipped by 3 bases and J by 3 bases, with 6 bases between them. Per the germline V gene, CDR1 is WNHNN and CDR2 is SYGVQD (reference sequence). Sequenced by immunoSEQ multiplex PCR; TCRdb stores in-frame clones only, minus some. The sample carries about 320,000 clones, 75% to 90% recorded once. Sequencing was done on a sample of PBMCs or T cells enriched from blood (not recorded which). The clonotype originates from a woman aged 25 to 39 who had been exposed to COVID-19. The V call is TRBV10-1, the J call TRBJ1-3; D remains unclear. CDR3 residues: CASSDNNGNTIYF. CDR3 DNA: TGCGCCAGCAGTGACAACAATGGAAACACCATATATTTT.